This T cell receptor (beta chain) was sequenced in a study of cytomegalovirus exposure and HLA in healthy donors. In the study overall: In an early release, HLA-typed donors contributed tens of millions of unique TCR sequences.

This clone was seen more than once but under ten times. Its matching antigen is unknown. General study points: As a later analysis showed, a missense DCLRE1C variant was linked to trimming of TCR beta V- and J-genes.

CDR1 KGHSH and CDR2 LQKENI come from the germline V gene. Between the trimmed V and J ends, which lost 2 bases and 7 bases, there was a span of 12 bases. The CDR3 consists of 14 residues. Vbeta (60) and Jbeta (13) primers were used in the PCR. Profiling relied on immunoSEQ multiplex PCR, and the TCRdb table lists in-frame clones only, not all of them. Altogether roughly 140,000 clones are present, 78% being singletons, with the ten largest covering roughly 3%. The chain recombines TRBV18 with TRBJ1-5, with D maybe TRBD1 (5 bases). The clonotype comes from a male donor in good health and CMV-seronegative. Sequences were obtained from PBMCs. The CDR3 nucleotides read TGTGCCAGCTCACCAACAGTAGCAGGGCAGCCCCAGCATTTT. Its protein is CASSPTVAGQPQHF.